This T cell receptor beta chain was identified in a study of blood T cell repertoires in COVID-19. Study summary: The United States, Italy and Spain provided the acute and convalescent COVID-19 samples. Sources were T cells, B-cell-depleted T cells, or PBMCs; the material itself was cDNA or gDNA.

This clone was recorded a few times. Authors' analysis steps: Reference gene primer amplification gave estimated nucleated cell counts. TCRdb's copy holds only in-frame clones and misses some; the assay was immunoSEQ multiplex PCR. The V and J calls and the clone size are those of that table, but D and trimming were determined from the DNA. The sample lists 75,000 to 90,000 clones; around 86% were seen once. CDR3 length: 15 residues. Per the germline V gene, CDR1 is MNHNY and CDR2 is SVGAGI (reference sequence). The junction had 1 base not matched to a gene; V was cut back by 2 bases and J by 1 base. Sample: peripheral blood. This chain uses TRBV6-6 with TRBJ2-2; 7 positions agree with TRBD1. This receptor was taken from a man aged 50-59 years with active or convalescent COVID-19. CDR3 region: CASSYRGRNTGELFF. The CDR3 DNA reads TGTGCCAGCAGTTACAGGGGGCGGAACACCGGGGAGCTGTTTTTT.